This is a list of T cell receptor beta chains from one sample in a study of blood T cell repertoires in COVID-19. Data came from immunoSEQ multiplex PCR; TCRdb stores just in-frame clones and leaves some out. In the table there are about 340,000 clones, about 86% of which are singletons. The specimen was PBMCs or T cells enriched from blood (not recorded which). All receptors come from a woman between 35 and 50 years old with acute COVID-19. The CDR3 runs from the conserved cysteine through the conserved F or W. The D gene is left open where the match is weak. Some rows have no size entry. The others give once, few or many, or a class for an expanded clone.

D gene,J gene,V gene,clone size,CDR3 DNA,CDR3 protein
TRBD1,TRBJ1-2,TRBV9,few,TGTGCCAGCAGCGTAGCCAGGGGGCCAACCATTACTTATGGCTACACCTTC,CASSVARGPTITYGYTF
.,TRBJ2-1,TRBV5-1,.,TGCGCCAGCAGCTTTTCGCCAGGCCAGCCCAATGAGCAGTTCTTC,CASSFSPGQPNEQFF
TRBD2,TRBJ2-3,TRBV5-4,.,TGTGCCAGCAGCGGTGGACTAGCGGGAGCGGGAGATACGCAGTATTTT,CASSGGLAGAGDTQYF
TRBD2,TRBJ2-3,TRBV7-2,.,TGTGCCAGCAGCCCGGGGGGTACAAGCGCAGATACGCAGTATTTT,CASSPGGTSADTQYF
.,TRBJ2-7,TRBV10-3,few,TGTGCCACAACGGGACTCTCCTACGAGCAGTACTTC,CATTGLSYEQYF
TRBD2,TRBJ2-3,TRBV6-5,.,TGTGCCAGCAGTTACGGGGCGGGAGGAGGGGCAGATACGCAGTATTTT,CASSYGAGGGADTQYF
.,TRBJ2-7,TRBV2,.,TGTGCCAGCAGTGTCGACAGAAGTTATGCGCACGAGCAGTACTTC,CASSVDRSYAHEQYF
.,TRBJ1-2,TRBV5-4,.,TGTGCCAGCAGCCCCCCGGGTGGGGCTCTTAGTGGCTACACCTTC,CASSPPGGALSGYTF
.,TRBJ1-1,TRBV11-2,.,TGTGCCAGCAGCTTAGGTCTTATAAGGGGAGGGTTGAACACTGAAGCTTTCTTT,CASSLGLIRGGLNTEAFF
TRBD2,TRBJ2-3,TRBV4-2,.,TGTGCCAGCAGCCCCCAAGGACTAGCGGGAGTTCCGCAGTATTTT,CASSPQGLAGVPQYF
TRBD2,TRBJ2-2,TRBV7-8,.,TGTGCCAGCAGCCCAAGTGGGACTAGCGGGGGGGCCACCGGGGAGCTGTTTTTT,CASSPSGTSGGATGELFF
.,TRBJ1-2,TRBV4-1,.,TGCGCCAGCAGCCAAGAGTTGGGGCCAGTTGGCTACACCTTC,CASSQELGPVGYTF
TRBD1,TRBJ2-7,TRBV7-2,.,TGTGCCAGCAGCGGGGCCTCCGGGACAGGGTCTGCCGAGCAGTACTTC,CASSGASGTGSAEQYF
.,TRBJ2-2,TRBV27,.,TGTGCCAGCAGTTTAAGGCCGGACAGCCCGAACACCGGGGAGCTGTTTTTT,CASSLRPDSPNTGELFF
TRBD2,TRBJ2-1,TRBV11-1,.,TGTGCCAGCAGCCCTACTAGCGGGGGGAACAATGAGCAGTTCTTC,CASSPTSGGNNEQFF
.,TRBJ1-5,TRBV19,.,TGTCCACACCAGGGAACTCAGGAGCTCAATCAGCCCCAGCATTTT,CPHQGTQELNQPQHF
TRBD2,TRBJ2-3,TRBV20-1,.,TGCAGTGCTAGTAGGGACTCCAGCGGGGGAGATACGCAGTATTTT,CSASRDSSGGDTQYF
TRBD2,TRBJ2-1,TRBV7-7,.,TGTGCCAGCAGCTTGATGGGACTAGACGACAATGAGCAGTTCTTC,CASSLMGLDDNEQFF
.,TRBJ1-4,TRBV19,.,TGTGCCAGTAGTATTCACCGGACAGCGAGATCTGCAACTAATGAAAAACTGTTTTTT,CASSIHRTARSATNEKLFF
.,TRBJ1-3,TRBV19,.,TGTGCCACCCGACAGAGCTCTGGAAACACCATATATTTT,CATRQSSGNTIYF
.,TRBJ2-1,TRBV28,.,TGTGCCAGCAGTCTCCTGGGCCGAAGCTCCTACAATGAGCAGTTCTTC,CASSLLGRSSYNEQFF
TRBD2,TRBJ2-7,TRBV28,.,TGTGCCAGCAGTTCGGGACTAGCGGGAGAATACGAGCAGTACTTC,CASSSGLAGEYEQYF
.,TRBJ2-1,TRBV5-1,.,TGCGCCAGCAGCTTGAAATACGGGGGAGCCTACAATGAGCAGTTCTTC,CASSLKYGGAYNEQFF
.,TRBJ2-7,TRBV6-2/TRBV6-3,.,TGTGCCAGCAGTCAAGCGGGTAAACCCTACGAGCAGTACTTC,CASSQAGKPYEQYF
TRBD1,TRBJ1-2,TRBV18,.,TGTGCCAGCTCACCACCGGGGACAGTATTCAACTATGGCTACACCTTC,CASSPPGTVFNYGYTF
TRBD2,TRBJ2-7,TRBV18,.,TGTGCCAGCTCACCTGGTGCTAGCGGGACCTACGAGCAGTACTTC,CASSPGASGTYEQYF
.,TRBJ1-1,TRBV29-1,.,TGCGGGGGCTCGCACACTGAAGCTTTCTTT,CGGSHTEAFF
.,TRBJ1-6,TRBV7-5,.,TGTGCCAGACTATCTAGGAATACCCCGGGTTCCCCCGGGACAGGTAATTCACCCCTCCACTTT,CARLSRNTPGSPGTGNSPLHF
.,TRBJ1-1,TRBV6-4,.,TGTGCCAGCAGTAATAGACTTGACACTGAAGCTTTCTTT,CASSNRLDTEAFF
.,TRBJ1-2,TRBV2,.,TGTGCCAGCAGTCGGACTGTCGATGGCTACACCTTC,CASSRTVDGYTF
.,TRBJ2-2,TRBV6-5,.,TGTGCCAGCAGATGGGGGGAGAACACCGGGGAGCTGTTTTTT,CASRWGENTGELFF
.,TRBJ2-7,TRBV2,once,TGTGCCAGCTCCAGGGGGGCCTACGAGCAGTACTTC,CASSRGAYEQYF
TRBD2,TRBJ2-1,TRBV7-6,few,TGTGCCAGCAGTTCCGGGGGGTTTATTTACAATGAGCAGTTCTTC,CASSSGGFIYNEQFF
TRBD2,TRBJ2-2,TRBV9,few,TGTGCCAGCGGCCCCGGGATGGGACTAGCGGGCTCCGGGGAGCTGTTTTTT,CASGPGMGLAGSGELFF
TRBD1,TRBJ1-2,TRBV3-1/TRBV3-2,few,TGTGCCAGCAGTAGGACAGGCGCTAACTATGGCTACACCTTC,CASSRTGANYGYTF
TRBD1,TRBJ2-2,TRBV6-1,.,TGTGCCAGCAGTGTGAACCGGGACAGGAACACCGGGGAGCTGTTTTTT,CASSVNRDRNTGELFF
.,TRBJ1-4,TRBV6-5,.,TGTGCCAGCAGCCCGACAGTGACGAATGAAAAACTGTTTTTT,CASSPTVTNEKLFF
.,TRBJ2-3,TRBV6-2/TRBV6-3,.,TGTGCCAGCAGTTACGGGTTCGGAGCGCAGTATTTT,CASSYGFGAQYF
TRBD2,TRBJ2-7,TRBV7-8,.,TGTGCCAGCAGCGAGACTAGCGGGAGATACGAGCAGTACTTC,CASSETSGRYEQYF
.,TRBJ1-1,TRBV14,.,TGTGCCAGCAGCCCTCCGGGACAAGGCCTTGAAGCTTTCTTT,CASSPPGQGLEAFF
.,TRBJ1-5,TRBV28,.,TGTGCCAGCAGTTCGACCGGGGTAAGGAGCAATCAGCCCCAGCATTTT,CASSSTGVRSNQPQHF
.,TRBJ1-2,TRBV7-8,.,TGTGCCAGCAGCGACCAGTTTGGGGGACACCCCTTCTTC,CASSDQFGGHPFF
TRBD1,TRBJ1-5,TRBV7-2,few,TGTGCCAGCAGCTTACAACAGGGGGCCAGTCAGCCCCAGCATTTT,CASSLQQGASQPQHF
.,TRBJ1-2,TRBV9,.,TGTGCCAGCAGCGGTCCGTTAGACTATGGCTACACCTTC,CASSGPLDYGYTF